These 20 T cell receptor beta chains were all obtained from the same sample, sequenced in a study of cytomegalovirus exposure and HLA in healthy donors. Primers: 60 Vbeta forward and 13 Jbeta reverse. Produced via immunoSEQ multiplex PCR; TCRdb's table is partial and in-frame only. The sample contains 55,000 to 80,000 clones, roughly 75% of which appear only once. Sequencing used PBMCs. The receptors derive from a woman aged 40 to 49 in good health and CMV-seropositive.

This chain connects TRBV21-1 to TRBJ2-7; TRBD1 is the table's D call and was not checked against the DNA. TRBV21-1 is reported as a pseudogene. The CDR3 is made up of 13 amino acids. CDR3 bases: TGTGCCAGCAGCAAAGGGACACCCGGAGAGCAGTACTTC. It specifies CASSKGTPGEQYF.

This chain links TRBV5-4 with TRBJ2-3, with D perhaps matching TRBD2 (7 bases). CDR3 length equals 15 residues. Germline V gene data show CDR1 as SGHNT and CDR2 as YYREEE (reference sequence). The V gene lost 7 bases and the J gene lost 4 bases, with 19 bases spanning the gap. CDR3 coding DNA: TGTGCCAGCCGACCCCCGGGGGGCCAGGCAGATACGCAGTATTTT. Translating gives CASRPPGGQADTQYF. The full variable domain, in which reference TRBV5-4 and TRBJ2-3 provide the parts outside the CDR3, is ETGVTQSPTHLIKTRGQQVTLRCSSQSGHNTVSWYQQALGQGPQFIFQYYREEENGRGNFPPRFSGLQFPNYSSELNVNALELDDSALYLCASRPPGGQADTQYFGPGTRLTVL.

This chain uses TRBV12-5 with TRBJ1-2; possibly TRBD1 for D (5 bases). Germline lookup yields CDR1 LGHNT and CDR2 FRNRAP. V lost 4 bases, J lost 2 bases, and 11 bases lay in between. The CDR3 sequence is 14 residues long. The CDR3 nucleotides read TGTGCTAGTGGTTCGGGGGACGGGAACTATGGCTACACCTTC. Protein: CASGSGDGNYGYTF.

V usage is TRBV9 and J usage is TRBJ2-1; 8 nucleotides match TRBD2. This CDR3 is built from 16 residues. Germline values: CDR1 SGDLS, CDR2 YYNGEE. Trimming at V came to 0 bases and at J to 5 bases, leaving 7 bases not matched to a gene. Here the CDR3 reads CASSVGGLENNNEQFF. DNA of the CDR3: TGTGCCAGCAGCGTAGGGGGACTAGAAAACAACAATGAGCAGTTCTTC.

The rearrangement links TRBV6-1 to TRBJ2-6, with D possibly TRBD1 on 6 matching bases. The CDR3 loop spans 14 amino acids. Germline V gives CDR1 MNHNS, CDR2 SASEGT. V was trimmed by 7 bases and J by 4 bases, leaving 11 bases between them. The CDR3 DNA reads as TGTGCCAGCAAGCCAGGGGCAGGGGCCAACGTCCTGACTTTC. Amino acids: CASKPGAGANVLTF.

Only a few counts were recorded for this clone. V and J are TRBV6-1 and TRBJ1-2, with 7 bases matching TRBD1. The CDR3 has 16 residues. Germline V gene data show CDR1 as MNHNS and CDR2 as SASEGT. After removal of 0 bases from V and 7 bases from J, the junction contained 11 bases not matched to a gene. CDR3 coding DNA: TGTGCCAGCAGTGAAGCCTGGACAGGAAAGTCAAGTGGCTACACCTTC. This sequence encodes CASSEAWTGKSSGYTF.

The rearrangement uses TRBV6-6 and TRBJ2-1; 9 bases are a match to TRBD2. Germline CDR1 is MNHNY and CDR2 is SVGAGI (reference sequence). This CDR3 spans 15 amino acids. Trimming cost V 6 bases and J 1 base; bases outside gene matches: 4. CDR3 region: CASSQTSGSYNEQFF. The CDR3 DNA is TGTGCCAGCAGCCAGACTAGCGGATCCTACAATGAGCAGTTCTTC.

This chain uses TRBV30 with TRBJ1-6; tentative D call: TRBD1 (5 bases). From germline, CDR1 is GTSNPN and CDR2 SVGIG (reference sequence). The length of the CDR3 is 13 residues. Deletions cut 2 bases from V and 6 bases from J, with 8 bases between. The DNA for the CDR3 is TGTGCCTGGAGTAGACAGAGTAATTCACCCCTCCACTTT. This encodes CAWSRQSNSPLHF.

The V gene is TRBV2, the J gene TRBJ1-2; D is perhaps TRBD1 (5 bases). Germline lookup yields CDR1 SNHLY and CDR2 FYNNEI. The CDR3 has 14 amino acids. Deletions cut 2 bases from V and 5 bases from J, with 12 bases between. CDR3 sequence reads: CASSERAAGYGYTF. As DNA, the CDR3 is TGTGCCAGCAGTGAAAGGGCGGCAGGGTATGGCTACACCTTC.

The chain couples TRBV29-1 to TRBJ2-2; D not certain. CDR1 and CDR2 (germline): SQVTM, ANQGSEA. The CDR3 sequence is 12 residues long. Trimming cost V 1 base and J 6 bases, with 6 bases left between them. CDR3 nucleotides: TGCAGCGTTGAAGGGCAGGCCGGGGAGCTGTTTTTT. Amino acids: CSVEGQAGELFF.

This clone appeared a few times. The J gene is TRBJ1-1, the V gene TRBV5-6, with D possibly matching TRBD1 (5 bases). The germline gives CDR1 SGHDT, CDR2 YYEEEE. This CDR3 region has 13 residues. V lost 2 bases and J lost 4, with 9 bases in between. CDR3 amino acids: CASSFVGGTEAFF. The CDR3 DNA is TGTGCCAGCAGCTTTGTGGGGGGCACTGAAGCTTTCTTT.

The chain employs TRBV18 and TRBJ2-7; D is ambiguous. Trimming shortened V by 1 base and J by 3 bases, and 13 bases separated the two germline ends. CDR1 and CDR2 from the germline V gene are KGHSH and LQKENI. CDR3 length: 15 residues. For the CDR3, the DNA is TGTGCCAGCTCACCACAACAAGGAGCCTACTACGAGCAGTACTTC. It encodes CASSPQQGAYYEQYF.

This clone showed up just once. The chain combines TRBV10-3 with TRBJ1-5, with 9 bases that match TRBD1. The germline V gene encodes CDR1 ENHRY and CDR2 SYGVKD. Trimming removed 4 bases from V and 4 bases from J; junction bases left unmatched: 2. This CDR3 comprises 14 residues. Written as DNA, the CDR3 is TGTGCCATCAGTGGAGGGACAGGGAATCAGCCCCAGCATTTT. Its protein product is CAISGGTGNQPQHF.

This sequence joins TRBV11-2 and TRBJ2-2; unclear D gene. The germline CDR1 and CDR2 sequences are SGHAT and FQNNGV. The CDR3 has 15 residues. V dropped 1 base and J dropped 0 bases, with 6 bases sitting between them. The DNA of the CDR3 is TGTGCCAGCAGCTTAGGGGCAGCGAACACCGGGGAGCTGTTTTTT. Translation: CASSLGAANTGELFF.

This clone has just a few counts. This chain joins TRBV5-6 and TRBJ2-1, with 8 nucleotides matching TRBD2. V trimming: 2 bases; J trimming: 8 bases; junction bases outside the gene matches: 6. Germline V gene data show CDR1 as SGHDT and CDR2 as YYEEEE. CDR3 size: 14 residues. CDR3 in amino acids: CASSFGGALDEQFF. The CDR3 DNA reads TGTGCCAGCAGCTTCGGGGGGGCCTTGGATGAGCAGTTCTTC. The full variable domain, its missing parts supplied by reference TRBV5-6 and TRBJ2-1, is DAGVTQSPTHLIKTRGQQVTLRCSPKSGHDTVSWYQQALGQGPQFIFQYYEEEERQRGNFPDRFSGHQFPNYSSELNVNALLLGDSALYLCASSFGGALDEQFFGPGTRLTVL.

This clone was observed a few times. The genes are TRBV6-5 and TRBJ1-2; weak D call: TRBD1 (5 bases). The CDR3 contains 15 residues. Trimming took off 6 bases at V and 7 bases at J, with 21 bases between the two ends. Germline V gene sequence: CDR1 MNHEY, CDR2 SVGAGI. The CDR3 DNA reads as TGTGCCAGCAGGAAAGGGGAAGACCCAAGGGGTGGCTACACCTTC. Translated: CASRKGEDPRGGYTF.

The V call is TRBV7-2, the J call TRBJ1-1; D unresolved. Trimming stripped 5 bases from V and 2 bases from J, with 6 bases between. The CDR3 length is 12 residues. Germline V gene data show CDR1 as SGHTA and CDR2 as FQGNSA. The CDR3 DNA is TGTGCCAGCAGCCTATATAACACTGAAGCTTTCTTT. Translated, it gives CASSLYNTEAFF.

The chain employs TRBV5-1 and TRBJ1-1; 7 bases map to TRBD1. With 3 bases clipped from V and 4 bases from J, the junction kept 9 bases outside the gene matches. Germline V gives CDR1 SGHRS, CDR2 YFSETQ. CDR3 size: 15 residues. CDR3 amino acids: CASSSGTAVGTEAFF. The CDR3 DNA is TGCGCCAGCAGCTCCGGGACAGCCGTAGGCACTGAAGCTTTCTTT.

The CDR3 protein is CASTRGQSADTQYF. The CDR3 region has the DNA TGCGCCAGCACCAGGGGGCAATCAGCAGATACGCAGTATTTT. The chain uses TRBV5-1 and TRBJ2-3, with 8 positions matching TRBD1. Germline V gives CDR1 SGHRS, CDR2 YFSETQ. With V trimmed by 6 bases and J by 4 bases, 7 bases remained unmatched. The CDR3 runs to 14 residues. Variable domain in full (rest from reference TRBV5-1 and TRBJ2-3): KAGVTQTPRYLIKTRGQQVTLSCSPISGHRSVSWYQQTPGQGLQFLFEYFSETQRNKGNFPGRFSGRQFSNSRSEMNVSTLELGDSALYLCASTRGQSADTQYFGPGTRLTVL.

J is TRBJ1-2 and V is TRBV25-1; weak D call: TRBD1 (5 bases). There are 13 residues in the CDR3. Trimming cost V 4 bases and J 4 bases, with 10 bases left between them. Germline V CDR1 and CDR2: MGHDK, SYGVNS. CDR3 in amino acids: CASSGGAVYGYTF. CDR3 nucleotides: TGTGCCAGCAGTGGTGGGGCAGTCTATGGCTACACCTTC.